These T cell receptor beta chains were read from a single sample in a study of regulatory T cells in long-lasting Graves disease. TCRdb redid the calling of the multiplex PCR reads with MiXCR, one entry per CDR3 protein. This sample carries roughly 300,000 distinct CDR3 sequences, roughly a fifth of them seen once, and the ten largest clones take less than 30%. The sample in question was peripheral blood mononuclear cells (PBMCs), obtained when the disease was refractory, from a patient treated with antithyroid drugs. These receptors were collected from a female donor with Graves disease. The CDR3 runs from the conserved cysteine through the conserved F or W. D genes are given only for firm matches. Clone size, where shown, is once, few, many, or a class for clones that have expanded.

>TRBJ1-1|TRBD1|NA|TRBV14
CASSQHRGENTEAFF
TGTGCCAGCAGCCAGCACAGGGGCGAGAACACTGAAGCTTTCTTT
>TRBJ2-7|TRBD1|few|TRBV12-3/TRBV12-4
CASSPVTGGPYEQYF
TGTGCCAGCAGCCCAGTTACAGGGGGCCCCTACGAGCAGTACTTC
>TRBJ2-7|NA|NA|TRBV20-1
CSASTRSYEQYF
TGCAGTGCTAGCACTCGCTCCTACGAGCAGTACTTC
>TRBJ1-1|NA|many|TRBV12-3/TRBV12-4
CASSLRTGLGSTEAFF
TGTGCCAGCAGTCTCCGGACGGGGTTGGGCAGCACTGAAGCTTTCTTT
>TRBJ1-1|TRBD1|many|TRBV28
CASPPDRGRRVTEAFF
TGTGCCAGCCCCCCGGACAGGGGAAGACGGGTAACTGAAGCTTTCTTT
>TRBJ2-1|NA|NA|TRBV7-3
CASSLLVGRSSYNEQFF
TGTGCCAGCAGCTTACTCGTAGGCAGGAGCTCCTACAATGAGCAGTTCTTC
>TRBJ1-2|TRBD1|NA|TRBV4-3
CASSQFTGAGYGYTF
TGCGCCAGCAGCCAGTTTACAGGGGCAGGCTATGGCTACACCTTC
>TRBJ2-5|TRBD1|many|TRBV19
CASSRPWDSHPETQYF
TGTGCCAGTAGTAGACCGTGGGACAGCCATCCGGAGACCCAGTACTTC
>TRBJ1-4|TRBD1|few|TRBV28
CASRWDRGDEKLFF
TGTGCCAGCAGGTGGGACAGAGGGGATGAAAAACTGTTTTTT
>TRBJ1-2|NA|few|TRBV7-9
CASSSRGSNYGYTF
TGTGCCAGCAGTTCTCGTGGGTCTAACTATGGCTACACCTTC